Presented here are 3 T cell receptor beta chains from one specimen sequenced in a study of glioma-infiltrating T cells. TCR alpha and beta CDR3 regions were amplified from RNA using iRepertoire nested multiplex PCR. TCRdb recomputed calls from the multiplex PCR reads with MiXCR, one row per CDR3 protein. The table includes around 43,000 distinct CDR3 sequences, around 24% detected once. The source material was glioma tissue, nonneoplastic brain tissue, or PBMCs (not recorded which). These receptors all come from a human donor with low-grade glioma or glioblastoma, undergoing nonglioma brain surgery, or in good health (not recorded which).

The chain couples TRBV5-1 to TRBJ2-1; a weak D match, TRBD2 (6 bases). There are 14 residues in the CDR3. V was shortened by 4 bases and J by 8 bases, with 16 bases between the two germline ends. Germline assignment: CDR1 SGHRS and CDR2 YFSETQ. CDR3 protein: CASSTGDAVHEQFF. The DNA of the CDR3 is TGCGCCAGCAGCACGGGGGATGCGGTCCATGAGCAGTTCTTC.

As to this clonotype: An end of the junction does not agree with germline; a read error may underlie this. The V and J genes are TRBV6-2 or TRBV6-3 and TRBJ2-5; D not certain. Germline CDR1 MNHEY, CDR2 SVGEGT. The CDR3 consists of 14 residues. The CDR3 DNA sequence: TGTGCCAGCAGTTACCCGGAGTACCAAGAGACCCAGTATTTC. Amino acid sequence: CASSYPEYQETQYF.

By its share, this clonotype is medium-sized. The chain recombines TRBV20-1 with TRBJ2-1; 10 bases align to TRBD2. The CDR3 extends over 14 amino acids. Trimming cost V 6 bases and J 2 bases; bases outside gene matches: 4. CDR1 is DFQATT and CDR2 is SNEGSKA in the germline V gene (reference sequence). CDR3 nucleotide sequence: TGCAGTGCCAGTAGCGGGAGGACCTACAATGAGCAGTTCTTC. This gives the protein CSASSGRTYNEQFF.